This T cell receptor (beta chain) came from a study of T cell clonotyping in hematopoietic cell transplantation. The study's findings and limits: After transplant, recipient diversity fell while pathologically expanded clonotypes grew through day 180.

On this clone: The antigen remains undetermined.

The data were produced by immunoSEQ multiplex PCR, yet TCRdb's version contains in-frame clones alone and is incomplete. The profile shows around 7,000 clones, nearly 99% of them singletons. Germline V CDR1 and CDR2: MGHRA, YSYEKL. Trimming removed 1 base from V and 7 bases from J, with 10 bases in between. This CDR3 contains 13 residues. The V gene is TRBV4-1, the J gene TRBJ2-5; D is uncertain. The receptor was derived from a male patient between 55 and 70 years old who had an allogeneic stem cell transplant from a related donor, so the T cells may come from the graft donor. Some clones in this sample may be carry-over from other donors' samples. This material consisted of PBMCs, taken 30 days after allogeneic stem cell transplant. CDR3 nucleotides: TGCGCCAGCAGCCAAGTTACCGACGGGACCCAGTACTTC. Translated: CASSQVTDGTQYF.